Listed below are T cell receptor beta chains from one sample, sequenced in a study of identical twins. MiXCR was run by TCRdb on the 5' RACE reads, yielding one entry per CDR3 protein. The table records 210,000 or so distinct CDR3 sequences, 7.5% of them present only once. These records were also assigned to another study, of yellow fever vaccine responses in identical twins.

Sample: memory (CD45RO+) T cells sorted from blood. The origin of the receptors is a woman younger than 35 in good health. Each CDR3 is given with its conserved first and last residue. A D gene is named only where the DNA matches it firmly. Size is stated for part of the rows, as once, few or many counts, or as a class when the clone is expanded.

d_call	v_call	clone_size	j_call	cdr3_nt	cdr3_aa
TRBD2	TRBV7-2	.	TRBJ2-5	TGTGCCAGCACCATAGCGGGGCCTAGGGAGACCCAGTACTTC	CASTIAGPRETQYF
TRBD1	TRBV28	few	TRBJ2-1	TGTGCCAGCAGTATCTACAGGGGTGGCAATGAGCAGTTCTTC	CASSIYRGGNEQFF
TRBD2	TRBV20-1	many	TRBJ2-3	TGCAGTGCGCCCAGAGCGGGGGGGGCCCGGACAGATACGCAGTATTTT	CSAPRAGGARTDTQYF
.	TRBV6-2/TRBV6-3	many	TRBJ1-2	TGTGCCAGCAGGGAACAGGGATGGGATGGCTACACCTTC	CASREQGWDGYTF
.	TRBV6-5	few	TRBJ2-7	TGTGCCAGCAGTTACACGACGAGCTCCTACGAGCAGTACTTC	CASSYTTSSYEQYF
.	TRBV3-1	many	TRBJ2-5	TGTGCCAGCAGCCAAGGAGTGGGGCGAGAGACCCAGTACTTC	CASSQGVGRETQYF
TRBD1	TRBV19	few	TRBJ2-7	TGTGCCAGTAGTACAGACAGGGATCTAAGCGGCGAGCAGTACTTC	CASSTDRDLSGEQYF
.	TRBV7-8	.	TRBJ2-7	TGTGCCAGCAGCCTCGGTGGGGGCTATTACGAGCAGTACTTC	CASSLGGGYYEQYF
.	TRBV6-2/TRBV6-3	.	TRBJ1-5	TGTGCCAGCACCAAGCGGCAGGACTTAAGCAATCAGCCCCAGCATTTT	CASTKRQDLSNQPQHF
TRBD1	TRBV9	.	TRBJ2-7	TGTGCCAGCAGCGCCAGACAGGGGGCAACCGAGCAGTACTTC	CASSARQGATEQYF
.	TRBV2	few	TRBJ1-5	TGTGCCAGCAGCCGGGGGAGGGATCAGCCCCAGCATTTT	CASSRGRDQPQHF
.	TRBV21-1	.	TRBJ2-7	TGTGCCAGCCCGGGACAGGGCTACGAGCAGTACTTC	CASPGQGYEQYF
.	TRBV6-1	many	TRBJ2-7	TGTGCCAGCAGCACCCCGGGCCAGGGATCCTACGAGCAGTACTTC	CASSTPGQGSYEQYF
.	TRBV19	.	TRBJ2-1	TGTGCCAGTAGGAGAAGAACGGACGGACAAAGCTCCTACAATGAGCAGTTCTTC	CASRRRTDGQSSYNEQFF
TRBD2	TRBV12-3/TRBV12-4	.	TRBJ2-6	TGTGCCAGCACAACCCGCGGGGGGCCGGAGGGGGCCAACGTCCTGACTTTC	CASTTRGGPEGANVLTF